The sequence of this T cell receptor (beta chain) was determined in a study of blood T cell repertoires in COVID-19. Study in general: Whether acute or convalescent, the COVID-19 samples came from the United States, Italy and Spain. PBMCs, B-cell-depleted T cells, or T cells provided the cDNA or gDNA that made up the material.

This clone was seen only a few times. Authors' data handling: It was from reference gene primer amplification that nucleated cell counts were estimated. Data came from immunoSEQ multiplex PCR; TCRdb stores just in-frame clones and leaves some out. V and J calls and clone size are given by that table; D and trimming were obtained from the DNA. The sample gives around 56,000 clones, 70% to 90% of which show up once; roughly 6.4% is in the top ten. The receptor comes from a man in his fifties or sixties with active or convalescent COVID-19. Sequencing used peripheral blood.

The CDR3 loop is CASSLVSDRGRYGYTF. DNA of the CDR3: TGTGCCAGCAGCTTGGTATCAGACAGGGGGAGGTATGGCTACACCTTC. This rearrangement joins TRBV5-6 to TRBJ1-2, with 9 nucleotides matching TRBD1. Germline loops: CDR1 SGHDT, CDR2 YYEEEE. This CDR3 has 16 amino acids. The V gene end was trimmed by 0 bases and the J gene end by 5 bases; junction bases not matched to a gene: 8.